What follows describes a single T cell receptor beta chain. What it binds is unknown. Time point of the sample: baseline, week 1 (first vaccination visit). Documented treatment: pre-vaccination baseline after standard-of-care therapy. The data belong to a study of a mutant IDH1 vaccine in newly diagnosed glioma. Findings of the study overall: No link was apparently found between pseudoprogression and changes in top peripheral T cell clonotypes.

CDR3 length equals 15 residues. Looked up from germline, CDR1 is LNHDA and CDR2 is SQIVND (reference sequence). V dropped 8 bases and J dropped 6; count of bases not matched to a gene: 6. Clones were sequenced by immunoSEQ multiplex PCR, and TCRdb holds only the in-frame ones, with some missing. The sample contains 85,000 to 100,000 clones, about 80% of which appear only once. The sequences come from PBMCs, collected from a glioma patient treated with radiotherapy, temozolomide or both. This receptor was obtained from a man aged 40-50 years with glioma. The chain employs TRBV19 and TRBJ2-2; 13 nucleotides align to TRBD2. For the CDR3, the DNA is TGTGCCAGTCTTCGACTAGCGGGGGGCCCCGGGGAGCTGTTTTTT. Protein: CASLRLAGGPGELFF.